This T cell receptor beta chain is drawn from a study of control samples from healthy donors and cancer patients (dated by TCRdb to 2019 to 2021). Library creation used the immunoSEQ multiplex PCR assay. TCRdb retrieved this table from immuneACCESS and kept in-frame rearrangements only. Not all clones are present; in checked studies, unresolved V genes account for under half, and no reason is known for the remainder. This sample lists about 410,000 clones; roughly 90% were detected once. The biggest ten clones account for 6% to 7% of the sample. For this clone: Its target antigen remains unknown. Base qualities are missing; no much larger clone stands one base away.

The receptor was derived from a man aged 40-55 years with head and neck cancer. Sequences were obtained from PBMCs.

The DNA sequence is TGTGCCAGCAAGGGGGAGCGGGTAGAGACCCAGTACTTC. Its protein is CASKGERVETQYF. In this chain, TRBV2 is recombined with TRBJ2-5; the D segment is perhaps TRBD1 or TRBD2, each sharing 6 matched bases. Cut back by 7 bases and 4 bases, the V and J ends lie 13 bases apart. Based on the germline V gene, the CDR1 and CDR2 sequences are SNHLY and FYNNEI. Including cysteine and phenylalanine, the CDR3 has 13 amino acids. Solely the CDR3 DNA is kept, with 39 bases framed from the first base.